A selection of T cell receptor beta chains follows, all from one sample in a study of T cell responses to AZD1222 COVID-19 vaccine. Using immunoSEQ multiplex PCR, the repertoire was profiled, and TCRdb retains in-frame clones only, with some absent. This sample has about 110,000 clones, with over 75% found just once. Sequencing was performed on peripheral blood, taken 28 days after the second AZD1222 dose. These receptors originate from an adult who received the AZD1222 COVID-19 vaccine. Each CDR3 is given with its conserved first and last residue.

cdr3_aa: CASSPNRGSPLHF
j_call: TRBJ1-6
v_call: TRBV9

cdr3_aa: CAWSPGLGTDTQYF
j_call: TRBJ2-3
v_call: TRBV30

cdr3_aa: CASSQGLGGQPQHF
j_call: TRBJ1-5
v_call: TRBV4-1

cdr3_aa: CALDRGYGYTF
j_call: TRBJ1-2
v_call: TRBV30

cdr3_aa: CASSDPWGTGDEKLFF
j_call: TRBJ1-4
v_call: TRBV19

cdr3_aa: CASSLVGEQYF
j_call: TRBJ2-7
v_call: TRBV7-9

cdr3_aa: CSVEGPGEIYNEQFF
j_call: TRBJ2-1
v_call: TRBV29-1

cdr3_aa: CASSSTQSTTSTDTQYF
j_call: TRBJ2-3
v_call: TRBV5-5

cdr3_aa: CASSPGASYNSPLHF
j_call: TRBJ1-6
v_call: TRBV28

cdr3_aa: CATSDFLGHGKEADTQYF
j_call: TRBJ2-3
v_call: TRBV24-1

cdr3_aa: CAWSVSRGPNYGYTF
j_call: TRBJ1-2
v_call: TRBV30

cdr3_aa: CASSFTAGTGNTIYF
j_call: TRBJ1-3
v_call: TRBV7-6

cdr3_aa: CASSPIGRGHVYEQYF
j_call: TRBJ2-7
v_call: TRBV18

cdr3_aa: CASSPGTGGESPLHF
j_call: TRBJ1-6
v_call: TRBV9

cdr3_aa: CASKADYIQETQYF
j_call: TRBJ2-5
v_call: TRBV2

cdr3_aa: CASSPEAGGGHEQFF
j_call: TRBJ2-1
v_call: TRBV18

cdr3_aa: CASSYLGRGNQPQHF
j_call: TRBJ1-5
v_call: TRBV6-5

cdr3_aa: CASSLELANKDTQYF
j_call: TRBJ2-3
v_call: TRBV5-1

cdr3_aa: CATTGTGIMVEQFF
j_call: TRBJ2-1
v_call: TRBV10-3

cdr3_aa: CSVGGQVNTEAFF
j_call: TRBJ1-1
v_call: TRBV29-1

cdr3_aa: CASSVSGGTSYEQYF
j_call: TRBJ2-7
v_call: TRBV7-3

cdr3_aa: CAWSVSGGDYSPLHF
j_call: TRBJ1-6
v_call: TRBV30

cdr3_aa: CASSKGSVVSSYNSPLHF
j_call: TRBJ1-6
v_call: TRBV21-1

cdr3_aa: CSARQGPEEYF
j_call: TRBJ2-7
v_call: TRBV20-1

cdr3_aa: CASSTGQTANTEAFF
j_call: TRBJ1-1
v_call: TRBV18

cdr3_aa: CAGSSTSNTGELFF
j_call: TRBJ2-2
v_call: TRBV4-2

cdr3_aa: CASSLGGTGQGYTF
j_call: TRBJ1-2
v_call: TRBV5-1

cdr3_aa: CASKPTGASYNEQFF
j_call: TRBJ2-1
v_call: TRBV6-5

cdr3_aa: CASSQDSRVRELFF
j_call: TRBJ2-2
v_call: TRBV3-1/TRBV3-2

cdr3_aa: CASSDRNYNEQFF
j_call: TRBJ2-1
v_call: TRBV11-3

cdr3_aa: CASSLGGAQEGYGYTF
j_call: TRBJ1-2
v_call: TRBV5-1

cdr3_aa: CATGTSGNSYNEQFF
j_call: TRBJ2-1
v_call: TRBV4-3

cdr3_aa: CASSFDGNQPQHF
j_call: TRBJ1-5
v_call: TRBV6-6

cdr3_aa: CASSSGQSFNQPQHF
j_call: TRBJ1-5
v_call: TRBV10-2

cdr3_aa: CASSLVAGRSYNEQFF
j_call: TRBJ2-1
v_call: TRBV27

cdr3_aa: CASSFTGELFF
j_call: TRBJ2-2
v_call: TRBV7-9

cdr3_aa: CAWRRWPGSDRRGYTF
j_call: TRBJ1-2
v_call: TRBV30

cdr3_aa: CASSQEDPWAGPSGGFYNEQFF
j_call: TRBJ2-1
v_call: TRBV3-1/TRBV3-2

cdr3_aa: CASSLQGADTQYF
j_call: TRBJ2-3
v_call: TRBV7-2

cdr3_aa: CASSRGGSPLHF
j_call: TRBJ1-6
v_call: TRBV19

cdr3_aa: CASWTGGGNQPQHF
j_call: TRBJ1-5
v_call: TRBV19

cdr3_aa: CASSLTGGGAEAFF
j_call: TRBJ1-1
v_call: TRBV7-3

cdr3_aa: CAWGRGVDQPQHF
j_call: TRBJ1-5
v_call: TRBV30

cdr3_aa: CASSLGGLAGRETQYF
j_call: TRBJ2-5
v_call: TRBV7-7

cdr3_aa: CASSPPGGRGYTF
j_call: TRBJ1-2
v_call: TRBV6-2/TRBV6-3

cdr3_aa: CASSVELETEAFF
j_call: TRBJ1-1
v_call: TRBV9

cdr3_aa: CASSLTNSYEQYF
j_call: TRBJ2-7
v_call: TRBV7-2

cdr3_aa: CASSAHPVNEQFF
j_call: TRBJ2-1
v_call: TRBV11-3

cdr3_aa: CASSYPGLEAFF
j_call: TRBJ1-1
v_call: TRBV6-6

cdr3_aa: CASSRNREKYGYTF
j_call: TRBJ1-2
v_call: TRBV5-1

cdr3_aa: CASSVARNLNTQYF
j_call: TRBJ2-3
v_call: TRBV9

cdr3_aa: CASSDHNRGRHYGYTF
j_call: TRBJ1-2
v_call: TRBV6-4